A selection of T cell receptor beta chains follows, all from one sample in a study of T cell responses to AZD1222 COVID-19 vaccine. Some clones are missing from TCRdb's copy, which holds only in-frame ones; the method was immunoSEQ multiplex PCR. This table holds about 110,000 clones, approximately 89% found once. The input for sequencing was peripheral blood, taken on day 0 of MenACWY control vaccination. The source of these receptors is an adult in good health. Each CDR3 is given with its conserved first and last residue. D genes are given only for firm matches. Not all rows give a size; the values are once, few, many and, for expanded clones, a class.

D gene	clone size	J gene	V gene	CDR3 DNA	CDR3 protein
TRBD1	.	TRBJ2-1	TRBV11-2	TGTGCCAGCAGCCCCGGGACAGGGGCCGGGGGCAATGAGCAGTTCTTC	CASSPGTGAGGNEQFF
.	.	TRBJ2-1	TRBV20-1	TGCAGTGCTAGTTGGGGGGCCGACAATGAGCAGTTCTTC	CSASWGADNEQFF
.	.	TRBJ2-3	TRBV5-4	TGTGCCAGCAGCTTGGAGGTTAAAGGGAGAGATACGCAGTATTTT	CASSLEVKGRDTQYF
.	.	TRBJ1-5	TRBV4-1	TGCGCCAGCAGCCAAGATGCAAATCAGCCCCAGCATTTT	CASSQDANQPQHF
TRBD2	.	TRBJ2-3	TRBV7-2	TGTGCCAGCAGCCTAGCGGGGGGGCCGAGCACAGATACGCAGTATTTT	CASSLAGGPSTDTQYF
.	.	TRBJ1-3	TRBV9	TGTGCCAGCAGCAACAGTGGAAACACCATATATTTT	CASSNSGNTIYF
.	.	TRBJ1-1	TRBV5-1	TGCGCCAGCAGCTTAATACAGGGTTCGAACACTGAAGCTTTCTTT	CASSLIQGSNTEAFF
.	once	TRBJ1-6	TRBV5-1	TGCGCCAGCAGCTTGGCAGTCGGCCTGAGGGGACCCCTCCACTTT	CASSLAVGLRGPLHF
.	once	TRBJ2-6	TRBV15	TGTGCCACCAGCGTGGACGACTCTGGGGCCAACGTCCTGACTTTC	CATSVDDSGANVLTF
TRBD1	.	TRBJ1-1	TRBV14	TGTGCCAGCAGCCAACTGGGACAGGGTTACAATGAAGCTTTCTTT	CASSQLGQGYNEAFF
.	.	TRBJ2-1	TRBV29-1	TGCAGCGTTACTGACGGGGACAATGAGCAGTTCTTC	CSVTDGDNEQFF
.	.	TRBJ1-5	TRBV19	TGTGCCAGTAGTCCCAGGGGTGTGAGCAATCAGCCCCAGCATTTT	CASSPRGVSNQPQHF
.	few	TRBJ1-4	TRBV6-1	TGTGCCAGCAGTGAAGCCGGAGGACTAAGACTGTTTTTT	CASSEAGGLRLFF
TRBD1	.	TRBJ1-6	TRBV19	TGTGCCAGTAGTCTCGAAAACAGGGGAAGGTCACCCCTCCACTTT	CASSLENRGRSPLHF
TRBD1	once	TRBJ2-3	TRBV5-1	TGCGCCAGCAGCTTACAGGGGGGCCGGACAGATACGCAGTATTTT	CASSLQGGRTDTQYF
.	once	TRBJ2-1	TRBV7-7	TGTGCTAGCAGCCCGGGACACTACAATGAGCAGTTCTTC	CASSPGHYNEQFF
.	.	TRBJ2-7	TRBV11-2	TGTGCCAGCAGCTTACCGTGGACTTCCTACGAGCAGTACTTC	CASSLPWTSYEQYF
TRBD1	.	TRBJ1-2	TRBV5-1	TGCGCCAGCAGCGAGCTCGACAGGGTATCTGGCTACACCTTC	CASSELDRVSGYTF
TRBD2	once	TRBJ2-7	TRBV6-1	TGTGCCAGCAGTGAATGGGCAGGCGGGGGAGAGCAGTACTTC	CASSEWAGGGEQYF
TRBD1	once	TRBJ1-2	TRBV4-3	TGCGCCAGCAGCCAAGACGGACAGGGGGCGTTAGGCTACACCTTC	CASSQDGQGALGYTF
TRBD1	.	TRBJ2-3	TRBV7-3	TGTGCCAGCAGCTTAACCGCAGGGGGCGAGGGCACAGATACGCAGTATTTT	CASSLTAGGEGTDTQYF
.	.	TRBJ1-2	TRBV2	TGTGCCAGCAGTGAAGTGTACGGCTCTGGCTACACCTTC	CASSEVYGSGYTF
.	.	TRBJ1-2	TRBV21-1	TGTGCCAGCAGCAAAGGGCGGGGGACAACCTATGGCTACACCTTC	CASSKGRGTTYGYTF